The 23 T cell receptor beta chains in this list originate from one sample, sequenced in a study of beta chain features in type 1 diabetes. Sequenced material consisted of expressed TCRB transcripts (all of the isolated RNA was reverse transcribed). Sequenced by immunoSEQ multiplex PCR; TCRdb stores in-frame clones only, minus some. The top ten clones hold roughly 4% of a sample with around 250,000 clones, 25% to 30% of them seen once. Material: central memory CD4+ T cells from blood. The source is a man aged 25-40 years in good health.

The chain combines TRBV5-4 with TRBJ2-7; D is perhaps TRBD1 or TRBD2 (5 bases each). This CDR3 is 14 amino acids long. Germline V CDR1 and CDR2: SGHNT, YYREEE (reference sequence). Trimming left V 4 bases short and J 1 base short, with 12 bases between. The CDR3 sequence is CASSEGYRSYEQYF. The DNA for the CDR3 is TGTGCCAGCAGCGAGGGGTACCGATCCTACGAGCAGTACTTC.

CDR3 bases: TGTGCCAGCAGCCTGGGTTCTGTCAGTAGCAATCAGCCCCAGCATTTT. Amino acid sequence: CASSLGSVSSNQPQHF. The chain carries TRBV5-8 and TRBJ1-5; D ambiguous. Trimming left V 4 bases short and J 0 bases short, with 14 bases between. From germline, CDR1 is SGHTS and CDR2 YDEGEE. The CDR3 has 16 residues.

The chain joins TRBV14 to TRBJ2-7, with TRBD2 matching 8 bases. V shed 4 bases, J shed 3 bases, and the junction held 8 bases outside the gene matches. The germline V gene has CDR1 SGHDN and CDR2 FVKESK. This CDR3 is built from 15 residues. The CDR3 DNA is TGTGCCAGCAGCCTCCTGAGCGGGAGAGGCTACGAGCAGTACTTC. This sequence encodes CASSLLSGRGYEQYF.

This clone was picked up a small number of times. CDR3 amino acids: CSVVGAAETQYF. CDR3 nucleotides: TGCAGCGTTGTAGGGGCAGCAGAGACCCAGTACTTC. J is TRBJ2-5 and V is TRBV29-1; a weak D match, TRBD1 (5 bases). V dropped 4 bases and J dropped 4 bases, with 10 bases sitting between them. The CDR3 is 12 residues long. CDR1 SQVTM and CDR2 ANQGSEA come from the germline V gene.

In its sample, this clone was seen a few times. This same CDR3 is encoded by further DNA sequences in the sample. This chain connects TRBV14 to TRBJ2-7; the match to TRBD2 covers 8 bases. V lost 1 base, J lost 3 bases, and 5 bases stayed unmatched. Germline CDR1 SGHDN, CDR2 FVKESK. The CDR3 extends over 15 amino acids. CDR3 region: CASSQVAGGYYEQYF. For the CDR3, the DNA is TGTGCCAGCAGCCAAGTCGCGGGAGGTTACTACGAGCAGTACTTC.

V is TRBV10-3 and J is TRBJ1-2; 9 nucleotides line up with TRBD1. The V and J ends lost 6 bases and 7 bases, in that order; junction bases with no gene match: 3. The CDR3 contains 12 residues. Germline V lookup: CDR1 ENHRY, CDR2 SYGVKD. The CDR3 coding sequence is TGTGCCATCAGGGGGACAGGGAGTGGCTACACCTTC. The encoded protein is CAIRGTGSGYTF.

V gene TRBV29-1 combines with J gene TRBJ2-5; TRBD2 is a possible D gene (7 bases). Trimming shortened V by 5 bases and J by 4 bases, and 17 bases separated the two germline ends. CDR3 length equals 14 residues. Germline CDR1 is SQVTM and CDR2 is ANQGSEA. As DNA, the CDR3 is TGCAGCGTTCAAGGGGGGGATGTGGGAGAGACCCAGTACTTC. This encodes CSVQGGDVGETQYF.

This rearrangement joins TRBV2 to TRBJ2-1; D gene ambiguous. Per germline, CDR1 SNHLY and CDR2 FYNNEI. The CDR3 spans 13 residues. The V gene lost 6 bases and the J gene lost 4 bases, with 10 bases spanning the gap. CDR3 amino acids: CASRRAVYNEQFF. The CDR3 nucleotides are TGTGCCAGCAGGCGTGCAGTATACAATGAGCAGTTCTTC.

This clone has a handful of counts. This rearrangement joins TRBV7-9 to TRBJ1-2; D may be TRBD1 (5 bases). V lost 3 bases and J lost 4, with 9 bases in between. Germline V gives CDR1 SEHNR, CDR2 FQNEAQ (reference sequence). The CDR3 totals 13 residues. The CDR3 coding sequence is TGTGCCAGCAGCTTCGGGACTCGCTATGGCTACACCTTC. Protein product: CASSFGTRYGYTF.

Details on this clone: Other nucleotide sequences in the sample specify the same CDR3. The V and J genes are TRBV7-2 and TRBJ2-3; the match to TRBD1 covers 8 bases. Germline CDR1 SGHTA, CDR2 FQGNSA. V dropped 4 bases and J dropped 3; count of bases not matched to a gene: 3. This CDR3 has 14 residues. CDR3 in amino acids: CASSSGQATDTQYF. CDR3 nucleotide sequence: TGTGCCAGCAGCTCGGGACAGGCAACAGATACGCAGTATTTT. The full variable domain, in which reference TRBV7-2 and TRBJ2-3 provide the parts outside the CDR3, is GAGVSQSPSNKVTEKGKDVELRCDPISGHTALYWYRQSLGQGLEFLIYFQGNSAPDKSGLPSDRFSAERTGGSVSTLTIQRTQQEDSAVYLCASSSGQATDTQYFGPGTRLTVL.

CDR3 in DNA: TGCAGCGTATCCCATGAGGGGAAGGCGGCTTTCTTT. Translating gives CSVSHEGKAAFF. The chain links TRBV29-1 to TRBJ1-1, with D perhaps TRBD1 (5 bases). The CDR3 has 12 amino acids. Germline lookup yields CDR1 SQVTM and CDR2 ANQGSEA. V was clipped by 6 bases and J by 11 bases, with 19 bases between them.

This clone has a count of ten or more. The chain is built from TRBV27 and TRBJ2-7, with D perhaps matching TRBD1 (6 bases). CDR3 length: 16 amino acids. From germline, CDR1 is MNHEY and CDR2 SMNVEV (reference sequence). Trimming pared 2 bases from V and 3 bases from J, leaving 17 bases between. In DNA, the CDR3 is TGTGCCAGCAGTTTAAAAGGGGGTTTACGAGGCTACGAGCAGTACTTC. It translates to CASSLKGGLRGYEQYF.

This clone has just a few counts. The rearrangement uses TRBV7-2 and TRBJ2-1; 7 positions match TRBD2. The CDR3 is 14 amino acids. The V gene end was trimmed by 5 bases and the J gene end by 12 bases; junction bases not matched to a gene: 13. Germline assignment: CDR1 SGHTA and CDR2 FQGNSA. Here the CDR3 DNA reads TGTGCCAGCAGCGTACCTACCGGACTAGGCCTGCAGTTCTTC. Translated, it gives CASSVPTGLGLQFF.

The J gene is TRBJ2-3, the V gene TRBV2; D might be TRBD2 (6 bases). Germline-derived CDR1 and CDR2 are SNHLY and FYNNEI. The CDR3 has 15 amino acids. Deletions cut 5 bases from V and 0 bases from J, with 12 bases between. Here the CDR3 reads CASSLAGLSTDTQYF. Here the CDR3 DNA reads TGTGCCAGCAGTCTCGCGGGGTTGAGCACAGATACGCAGTATTTT.

The V call is TRBV11-2, the J call TRBJ2-5; the match to TRBD2 covers 8 bases. Germline V gene data show CDR1 as SGHAT and CDR2 as FQNNGV. This CDR3 region has 15 residues. V lost 3 bases, J lost 6 bases, and 9 bases stayed unmatched. CDR3 nucleotides: TGTGCCAGCAGCTTTCAGCGGGAGTGGGAGAAGACCCAGTACTTC. As protein: CASSFQREWEKTQYF.

This clone was seen a handful of times. V and J are TRBV4-3 and TRBJ2-1, with no clear D. Trimming took off 0 bases at V and 7 bases at J, with 7 bases between the two ends. Germline CDR1 reads LGHNA; CDR2 reads YSLEER. The CDR3 has 13 residues. The CDR3 DNA sequence: TGCGCCAGCAGCCAAGAATTACGGAATGAGCAGTTCTTC. Its protein product is CASSQELRNEQFF.

The chain carries TRBV7-2 and TRBJ2-7; no definite D call. Gene TRBJ2-1 matches the end of the DNA better, so the J call may be wrong. CDR1 and CDR2 from the germline V gene are SGHTA and FQGNSA. The CDR3 totals 13 residues. The CDR3 loop is CASSLKGINEQFF. The CDR3 coding sequence is TGTGCCAGCAGCTTAAAAGGGATCAATGAGCAGTTCTTC.

A single count supports this clone. This may be a read error: a much more frequent sequence differs by one nucleotide. DNA of the CDR3: TGTGCCAGCAGTCCCCCTTACAATGAGCAGTTCTTC. Amino acid sequence: CASSPPYNEQFF. The chain has TRBV6-6 and TRBJ2-1; D unclear. The CDR3 extends over 12 amino acids. From germline, CDR1 is MNHNY and CDR2 SVGAGI (reference sequence). V was pared by 5 bases and J by 4 bases, with 6 bases between.

This clone was found a few times. Within the sample, other DNA sequences also encode this same CDR3. This chain joins TRBV5-1 and TRBJ2-1; 10 bases line up with TRBD2. Germline V gene lookup returns CDR1 SGHRS and CDR2 YFSETQ. The CDR3 loop spans 15 amino acids. V gave up 2 bases and J gave up 7 bases; unmatched junction bases: 6. CDR3 coding DNA: TGCGCCAGCAGCTTTAAGCGGGAGGGCCCAAATGAGCAGTTCTTC. Encoded protein: CASSFKREGPNEQFF.

The chain joins TRBV5-4 to TRBJ2-5; D call uncertain. Germline V gives CDR1 SGHNT, CDR2 YYREEE (reference sequence). Trimming took off 2 bases at V and 5 bases at J, with 7 bases between the two ends. The CDR3 spans 12 residues. The CDR3 sequence: CASSFLSETQYF. Here the CDR3 DNA reads TGTGCCAGCAGCTTTCTTTCGGAGACCCAGTACTTC.

This clone has only a few counts. The DNA for the CDR3 is TGCGCCAGCAGGGAATGGTCCGGGTCCTTAAGGGATGAGCAGTTCTTC. It yields the protein CASREWSGSLRDEQFF. The chain employs TRBV5-1 and TRBJ2-1; D remains unclear. The germline gives CDR1 SGHRS, CDR2 YFSETQ. The germline V and J ends were trimmed by 5 bases and 8 bases, with 23 bases remaining between them. The CDR3 runs 16 residues.

In its sample, this clone was seen a few times. The rearrangement links TRBV20-1 to TRBJ2-1; no definite D call. This CDR3 is built from 10 residues. In germline, CDR1 is DFQATT, CDR2 SNEGSKA (reference sequence). The V end was cut by 3 bases, the J end by 9 bases, with 6 bases between. CDR3 residues: CSASPGEQFF. CDR3 DNA: TGCAGTGCTAGCCCGGGTGAGCAGTTCTTC.

This chain uses TRBV10-3 with TRBJ2-7, with 9 bases fitting TRBD2. Germline loops: CDR1 ENHRY, CDR2 SYGVKD. J was trimmed by 6 bases and V by 2 bases; bases with no gene match: 5. This CDR3 is 14 amino acids long. The CDR3 is CAISEGAGGSEQYF. The CDR3 bases are TGTGCCATCAGTGAGGGAGCGGGAGGCTCCGAGCAGTACTTC.